This T cell receptor (beta chain) was recorded in a study of human T cells and chemical hapten exposure. The CDR3 is 18 amino acids. Time point reported: pre-sensitization, week 0. Treatment noted: therapeutic diphenylcyclopropenone sensitization with weekly scalp DPC. This clonotype was found many times. Its antigen is unknown. Study findings and constraints: PT1 expanded TCR numbers tracked positively with patch test score.

In TCRdb, the RACE reads were re-called with MiXCR into one record per CDR3 protein. This repertoire shows roughly 110,000 distinct CDR3 sequences, around 10% found once; its top ten account for over 1.5%. The sequencing here drew on whole blood, taken in connection with sensitization to the hapten diphenylcyclopropenone (DPC). The TCR comes from a woman in her 50s with alopecia areata. Some clones in this sample may be carry-over from other donors' samples. This chain joins TRBV12-2 and TRBJ2-4; TRBD1, the D gene given by the table, was not confirmed from the DNA. TRBV12-2 is flagged as a pseudogene. This CDR3 is CASRLSLRDRFAKNIQYF. CDR3 in DNA: TGTGCAAGTCGCTTATCACTCCGGGACAGGTTTGCCAAAAACATTCAGTACTTC.